A single sample gave rise to the 17 T cell receptor beta chains below, sequenced in a study of CD8+CD57+ T cells in acquired aplastic anemia. The use of genomic DNA as template underpinned the TCR beta VDJ and CDR3 profiling. MiXCR was run by TCRdb on the reads, yielding one entry per CDR3 protein. The sample shows 250,000 to 300,000 distinct CDR3 sequences, roughly 59% of them seen only once. Patients sequenced had flow cytometry evidence of CD8+CD57+ cell expansion. The sample taken for sequencing was sorted CD4+, CD8+, or CD8+CD57+ T cells (not recorded which) from PBMCs. These receptors were collected from a human donor with aplastic anemia.

This clonotype was observed at least ten times. This chain joins TRBV20-1 and TRBJ1-5, with TRBD1 matching 7 bases. The CDR3 consists of 14 residues. Per the germline V gene, CDR1 is DFQATT and CDR2 is SNEGSKA (reference sequence). With 6 bases clipped from V and 2 bases from J, the junction kept 7 bases outside the gene matches. In nucleotides, the CDR3 is TGCAGTGCCCAGGGGGTGGGGGGCAATCAGCCCCAGCATTTT. It encodes CSAQGVGGNQPQHF.

J is TRBJ2-2 and V is TRBV29-1, with D hard to call. Germline assignment: CDR1 SQVTM and CDR2 ANQGSEA. V lost 3 bases, J lost 4 bases, and 6 bases lay in between. The CDR3 is 12 residues long. The CDR3 sequence: CSVEGGTGELFF. CDR3 in DNA: TGCAGCGTTGAGGGCGGCACCGGGGAGCTGTTTTTT.

The chain is built from TRBV15 and TRBJ2-1; 9 bases line up with TRBD1. The CDR3 has 14 amino acids. Germline V gives CDR1 LNHNV, CDR2 YYDKDF (reference sequence). The V segment lost 5 bases and the J segment 3 bases; nucleotides outside the gene matches: 2. CDR3 loop: CATSPGQGYNEQFF. Written as DNA, the CDR3 is TGTGCCACCAGCCCGGGACAGGGCTACAATGAGCAGTTCTTC.

This clonotype was recorded at least ten times. V is TRBV20-1 and J is TRBJ2-3; tentatively, D is TRBD1 (6 bases). From germline, CDR1 is DFQATT and CDR2 SNEGSKA (reference sequence). This CDR3 has 13 residues. Trimming left V 4 bases short and J 7 bases short, with 15 bases between. The CDR3 protein is CSAISRTEYTQYF. CDR3 nucleotide sequence: TGCAGTGCTATATCCCGGACAGAGTATACGCAGTATTTT.

This clonotype was detected only a few times. The rearrangement uses TRBV19 and TRBJ2-1, with 8 bases aligning to TRBD1. With 3 bases clipped from V and 4 bases from J, the junction kept 5 bases outside the gene matches. Germline V gene sequence: CDR1 LNHDA, CDR2 SQIVND (reference sequence). This CDR3 spans 15 amino acids. This CDR3 is CASSITGTGYNEQFF. The CDR3 DNA follows: TGTGCCAGTAGTATCACCGGGACAGGATACAATGAGCAGTTCTTC.

V is TRBV3-1 and J is TRBJ2-4; tentatively, D is TRBD1 (6 bases). Germline CDR1 reads LGHDT; CDR2 reads YNNKEL (reference sequence). V was trimmed by 3 bases and J by 7 bases, leaving 7 bases between them. The CDR3 is 12 amino acids. Written as DNA, the CDR3 is TGTGCCAGCAGCCACAGGGGCAACATTCAGTACTTC. Encoded protein: CASSHRGNIQYF.

CDR3 nucleotides: TGTGCCAGCAGTTACTCGAGCGGGAGCTCGAAGGCCCGGTACTTC. Translating gives CASSYSSGSSKARYF. V and J are TRBV6-6 and TRBJ2-5; 8 nucleotides agree with TRBD2. Unmatched junction bases numbered 13, after V lost 0 bases and J lost 13 bases. From germline, CDR1 is MNHNY and CDR2 SVGAGI (reference sequence). CDR3 length: 15 amino acids.

The V call is TRBV20-1, the J call TRBJ2-5; D unclear. The CDR3 has 13 residues. The V gene lost 0 bases and the J gene lost 4 bases, with 9 bases spanning the gap. CDR1 DFQATT and CDR2 SNEGSKA come from the germline V gene (reference sequence). The CDR3 DNA follows: TGCAGTGCTAGAGAAGGGTCGGGAGAGACCCAGTACTTC. This translates into CSAREGSGETQYF.

The chain has TRBV20-1 and TRBJ1-2; D gene ambiguous. The germline V gene encodes CDR1 DFQATT and CDR2 SNEGSKA (reference sequence). The CDR3 is made up of 12 amino acids. Deletions cut 5 bases from V and 2 bases from J, with 9 bases between. The CDR3 here is CSAAERNYGYTF. Here the CDR3 DNA reads TGCAGTGCTGCGGAAAGGAACTATGGCTACACCTTC.

Note on this clonotype: The junction does not match germline at one end; this may be a read error. The rearrangement uses TRBV2 and TRBJ1-2; D is possibly TRBD1 (5 bases). Germline V gene lookup returns CDR1 SNHLY and CDR2 FYNNEI. CDR3 length: 12 residues. CDR3: CASSEWDYRYTF. The CDR3 bases are TGTGCCAGCAGTGAATGGGACTATCGCTACACCTTC. The whole variable domain, filled in from reference TRBV2 and TRBJ1-2, reads EPEVTQTPSHQVTQMGQEVILRCVPISNHLYFYWYRQILGQKVEFLVSFYNNEISEKSEIFDDQFSVERPDGSNFTLKIRSTKLEDSAMYFCASSEWDYRYTFGSGTRLTVV.

This chain connects TRBV2 to TRBJ1-5, with TRBD1 matching over 10 bases. This CDR3 is 15 amino acids long. Trimming at V came to 1 base and at J to 4 bases, leaving 1 base not matched to a gene. The germline V gene encodes CDR1 SNHLY and CDR2 FYNNEI. CDR3 in amino acids: CASSEGDRGNQPQHF. CDR3 coding DNA: TGTGCCAGCAGTGAAGGGGACAGGGGTAATCAGCCCCAGCATTTT.

This chain connects TRBV5-5 to TRBJ2-7; a weak D match, TRBD1 (5 bases). CDR1 SGHKS and CDR2 YYEKEE come from the germline V gene (reference sequence). Trimming removed 2 bases from V and 3 bases from J, with 12 bases in between. CDR3 length equals 14 residues. CDR3: CASSLQVKNYEQYF. In DNA, the CDR3 is TGTGCCAGCAGCTTACAGGTGAAAAACTACGAGCAGTACTTC.

The table lists this clonotype with a few counts. The chain carries TRBV11-2 and TRBJ1-2; TRBD1 is a possible D gene (5 bases). Trimming removed 5 bases at V and 7 bases at J, with 20 bases between. CDR1 is SGHAT, CDR2 FQNNGV, per germline. CDR3 length: 15 amino acids. DNA for the CDR3: TGTGCCAGCAGCCCGGTTCGCAGGGCTAGGAGTGGCTACACCTTC. This encodes CASSPVRRARSGYTF.

The chain joins TRBV5-6 to TRBJ2-7; 9 bases are shared with TRBD2. This CDR3 has 16 amino acids. V gave up 0 bases and J gave up 3 bases; unmatched junction bases: 7. CDR1 is SGHDT and CDR2 is YYEEEE in the germline V gene. This chain's CDR3 is CASSLASGDRYYEQYF. In DNA form, the CDR3 reads TGTGCCAGCAGCTTGGCTAGCGGGGATAGATACTACGAGCAGTACTTC.

The CDR3 loop reads CSATGHRGSYEQYF. CDR3 nucleotides: TGCAGTGCTACCGGACACCGGGGCTCCTACGAGCAGTACTTC. The gene calls are TRBV20-1 and TRBJ2-7; D may correspond to TRBD1 or TRBD2 (5 bases each). Germline-derived CDR1 and CDR2 are DFQATT and SNEGSKA (reference sequence). Trimming cost V 4 bases and J 0 bases, with 13 bases left between them. This CDR3 spans 14 amino acids.

The table lists this clonotype with many counts. The V call is TRBV20-1, the J call TRBJ2-4, with 7 bases matching TRBD2. V dropped 8 bases and J dropped 8; count of bases not matched to a gene: 6. CDR3 size: 11 residues. Germline assignment: CDR1 DFQATT and CDR2 SNEGSKA (reference sequence). The CDR3 is CSTTAGDIQYF. The CDR3 DNA reads TGCAGTACCACCGCGGGGGACATTCAGTACTTC.

This clonotype has a count of ten or more. The chain uses TRBV12-3 or TRBV12-4 and TRBJ2-1; 11 bases line up with TRBD2. The V segment lost 5 bases and the J segment 6 bases; nucleotides outside the gene matches: 9. The CDR3 sequence is 16 residues long. The CDR3 DNA sequence: TGTGCCAGCAGTGAACATCTAGCGGGAGGCGGCAATGAGCAGTTCTTC. Amino acids: CASSEHLAGGGNEQFF.